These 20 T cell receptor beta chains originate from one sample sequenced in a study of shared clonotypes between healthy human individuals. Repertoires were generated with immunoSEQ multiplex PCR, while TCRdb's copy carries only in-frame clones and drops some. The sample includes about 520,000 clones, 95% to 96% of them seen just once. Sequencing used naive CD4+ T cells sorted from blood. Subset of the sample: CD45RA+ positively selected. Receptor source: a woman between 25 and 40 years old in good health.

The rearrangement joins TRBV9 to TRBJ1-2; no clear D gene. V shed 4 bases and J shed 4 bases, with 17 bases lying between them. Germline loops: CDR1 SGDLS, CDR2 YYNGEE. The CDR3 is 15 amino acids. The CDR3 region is CASSRVGDSSYGYTF. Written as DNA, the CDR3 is TGTGCCAGCAGCCGCGTCGGGGATTCCTCCTATGGCTACACCTTC.

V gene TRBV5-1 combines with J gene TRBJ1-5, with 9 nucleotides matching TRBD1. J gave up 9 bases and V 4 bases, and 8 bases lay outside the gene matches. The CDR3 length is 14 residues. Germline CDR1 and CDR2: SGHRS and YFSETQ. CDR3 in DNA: TGCGCCAGCAGCCCGGGACAGGGCGTCGGGCCCCAGCATTTT. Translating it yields CASSPGQGVGPQHF.

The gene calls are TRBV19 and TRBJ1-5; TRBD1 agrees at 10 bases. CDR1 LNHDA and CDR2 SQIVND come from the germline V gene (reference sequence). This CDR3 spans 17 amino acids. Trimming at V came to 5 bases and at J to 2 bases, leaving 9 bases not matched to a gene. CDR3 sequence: CASSAYTGTGGNQPQHF. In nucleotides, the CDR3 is TGTGCCAGTAGTGCCTATACCGGGACAGGGGGCAATCAGCCCCAGCATTTT.

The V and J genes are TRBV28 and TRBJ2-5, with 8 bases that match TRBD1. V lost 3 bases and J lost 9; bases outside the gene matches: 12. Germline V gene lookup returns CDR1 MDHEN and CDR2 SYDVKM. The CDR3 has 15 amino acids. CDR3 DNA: TGTGCCAGCAGTTTCTCGGAGCAGGGGGCCCGAGCCCAGTACTTC. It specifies CASSFSEQGARAQYF.

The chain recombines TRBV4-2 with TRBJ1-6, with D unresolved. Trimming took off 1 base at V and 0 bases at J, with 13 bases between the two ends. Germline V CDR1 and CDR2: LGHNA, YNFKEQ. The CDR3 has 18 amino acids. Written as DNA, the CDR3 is TGTGCCAGCAGCCAAGTTCGAAGACTGAGCTCCTATAATTCACCCCTCCACTTT. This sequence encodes CASSQVRRLSSYNSPLHF.

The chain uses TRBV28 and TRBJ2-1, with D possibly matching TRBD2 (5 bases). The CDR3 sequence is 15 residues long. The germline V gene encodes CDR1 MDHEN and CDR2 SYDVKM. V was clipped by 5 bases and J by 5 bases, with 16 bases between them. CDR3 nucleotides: TGTGCCAGCAGTCCAATAGCGAGAATAAACAATGAGCAGTTCTTC. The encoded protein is CASSPIARINNEQFF.

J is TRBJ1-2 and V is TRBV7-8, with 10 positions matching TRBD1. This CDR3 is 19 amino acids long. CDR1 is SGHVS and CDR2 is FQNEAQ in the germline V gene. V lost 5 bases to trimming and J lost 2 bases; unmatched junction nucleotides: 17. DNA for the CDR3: TGTGCCAGCAGCCCCCGTAGATATAAGGGACAGGGGAGCAACTATGGCTACACCTTC. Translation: CASSPRRYKGQGSNYGYTF. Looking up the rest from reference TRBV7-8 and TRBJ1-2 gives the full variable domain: GAGVSQSPRYKVAKRGQDVALRCDPISGHVSLFWYQQALGQGPEFLTYFQNEAQLDKSGLPSDRFFAERPEGSVSTLKIQRTQQEDSAVYLCASSPRRYKGQGSNYGYTFGSGTRLTVV.

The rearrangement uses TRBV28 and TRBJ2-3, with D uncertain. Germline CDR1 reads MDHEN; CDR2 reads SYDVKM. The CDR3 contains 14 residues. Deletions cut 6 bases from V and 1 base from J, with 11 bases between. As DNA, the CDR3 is TGTGCCAGCAGCCTCATCAGGCGCACAGATACGCAGTATTTT. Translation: CASSLIRRTDTQYF.

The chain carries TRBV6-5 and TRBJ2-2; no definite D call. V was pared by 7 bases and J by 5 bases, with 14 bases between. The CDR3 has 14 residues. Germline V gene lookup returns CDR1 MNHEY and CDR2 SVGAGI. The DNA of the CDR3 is TGTGCCAGCATGAAAGGCTACGATACCGGGGAGCTGTTTTTT. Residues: CASMKGYDTGELFF.

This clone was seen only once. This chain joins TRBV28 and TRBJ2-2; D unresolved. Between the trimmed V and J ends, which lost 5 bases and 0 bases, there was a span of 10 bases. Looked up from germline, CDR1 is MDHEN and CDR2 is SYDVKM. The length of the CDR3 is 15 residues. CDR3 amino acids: CASSVSISNTGELFF. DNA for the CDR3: TGTGCCAGCAGTGTATCCATCTCGAACACCGGGGAGCTGTTTTTT.

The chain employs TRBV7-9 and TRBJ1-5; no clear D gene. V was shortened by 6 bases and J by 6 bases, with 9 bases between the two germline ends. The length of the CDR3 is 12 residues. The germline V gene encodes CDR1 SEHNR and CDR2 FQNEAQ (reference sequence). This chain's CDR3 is CASSRERQPQHF. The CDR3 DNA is TGTGCCAGCAGTCGGGAACGTCAGCCCCAGCATTTT.

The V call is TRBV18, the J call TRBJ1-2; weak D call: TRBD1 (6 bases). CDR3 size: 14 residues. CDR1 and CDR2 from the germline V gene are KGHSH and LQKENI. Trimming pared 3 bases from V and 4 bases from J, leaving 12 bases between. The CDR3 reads CASSPTRRGYGYTF. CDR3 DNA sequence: TGTGCCAGCTCACCGACCCGCAGGGGCTATGGCTACACCTTC.

The CDR3 coding sequence is TGTGCCAGCAGCTTAGTAGGAGCGGGGGAGACCCAGTACTTC. It is translated as CASSLVGAGETQYF. This chain links TRBV7-7 with TRBJ2-5, with TRBD2 matching over 7 bases. The trim removed 1 base at V and 5 bases at J, leaving 4 bases unmatched. This CDR3 region has 14 residues. Germline lookup yields CDR1 SSHAT and CDR2 FNYEAQ (reference sequence).

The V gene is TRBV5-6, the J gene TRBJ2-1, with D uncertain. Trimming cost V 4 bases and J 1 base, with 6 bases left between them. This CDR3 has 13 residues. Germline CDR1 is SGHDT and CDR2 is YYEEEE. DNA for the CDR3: TGTGCCAGCAGCGAGAAATCCTACAATGAGCAGTTCTTC. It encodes CASSEKSYNEQFF.

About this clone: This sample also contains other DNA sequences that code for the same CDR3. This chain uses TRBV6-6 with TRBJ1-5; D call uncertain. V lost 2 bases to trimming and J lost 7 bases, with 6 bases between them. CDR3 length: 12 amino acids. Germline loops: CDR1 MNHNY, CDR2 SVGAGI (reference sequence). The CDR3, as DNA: TGTGCCAGCAGTTACCCTGGGCAGCCCCAGCATTTT. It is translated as CASSYPGQPQHF.

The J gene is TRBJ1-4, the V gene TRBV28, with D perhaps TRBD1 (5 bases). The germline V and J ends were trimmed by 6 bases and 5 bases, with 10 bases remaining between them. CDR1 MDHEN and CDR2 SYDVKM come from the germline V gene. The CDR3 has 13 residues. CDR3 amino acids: CASSQGRNEKLFF. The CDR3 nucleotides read TGTGCCAGCAGCCAGGGACGCAATGAAAAACTGTTTTTT.

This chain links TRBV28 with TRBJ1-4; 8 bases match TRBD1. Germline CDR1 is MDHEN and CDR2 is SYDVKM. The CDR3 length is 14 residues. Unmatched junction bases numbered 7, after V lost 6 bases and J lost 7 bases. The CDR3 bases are TGTGCCAGCAGAACGGACAGGGCTAGTGAAAAACTGTTTTTT. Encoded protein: CASRTDRASEKLFF.

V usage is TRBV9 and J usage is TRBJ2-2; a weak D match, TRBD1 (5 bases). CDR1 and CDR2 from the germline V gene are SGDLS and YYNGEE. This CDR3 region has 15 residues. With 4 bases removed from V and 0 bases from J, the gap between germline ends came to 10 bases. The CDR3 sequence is CASSLQGTNTGELFF. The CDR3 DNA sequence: TGTGCCAGCAGCCTCCAGGGCACGAACACCGGGGAGCTGTTTTTT.

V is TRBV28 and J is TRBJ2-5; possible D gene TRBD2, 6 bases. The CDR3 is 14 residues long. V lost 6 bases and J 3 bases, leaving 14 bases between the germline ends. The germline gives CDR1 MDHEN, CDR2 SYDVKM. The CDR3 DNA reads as TGTGCCAGCAGAATGGGGGGATCCAAAGAGACCCAGTACTTC. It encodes CASRMGGSKETQYF.

For the CDR3, the DNA is TGTGCCATCAGTAGGGCCAGTTCGATGAACACTGAAGCTTTCTTT. This translates into CAISRASSMNTEAFF. J is TRBJ1-1 and V is TRBV10-3; no clear D. The germline gives CDR1 ENHRY, CDR2 SYGVKD. CDR3 length: 15 amino acids. Trimming removed 5 bases at V and 0 bases at J, with 13 bases between.